This T cell receptor (beta chain) was sequenced during a study of T-cell memory formation after mild COVID-19 (dated by TCRdb to 2020 to 2023). In terms of the full investigation: TCR sequence clusters from the two donors were found to be largely donor specific. The cohort was made up of two young adult volunteers, one female and one male, who were previously healthy. In a couple of donors, T-cell clones that expanded and contracted after mild COVID-19 were followed by sequencing TCRalpha and TCRbeta repertoires longitudinally. Overall results and qualifications from the work: Clones that contracted from day 15 to 85 showed balanced CD4/CD8 phenotypes, whereas a second wave of clones that expanded from day 15 to 37 leaned towards CD4+. Some responding clones were detected in pre-infection memory, suggesting pre-existing cross-reactive memory T cells joined the SARS-CoV-2 response. Contracting CD4+ clones were found mainly in CM and EM memory subsets, while CD8+ clones were enriched in EMRA. Only two mild cases were covered in the study, and larger cohorts including severe cases with pre-infection samples were considered necessary. Whether the second-wave clones peaking on day 37 were SARS-CoV-2 specific was not confirmed.

CDR1 and CDR2, per the germline V gene, are MNHEY and SVGAGI. Trimming takes 2 bases off V and 5 bases off J; junction bases not matched to a gene: 8. The CDR3 covers 15 residues, taking in both the cysteine and the phenylalanine. The kept DNA is CDR3 alone, 45 bases in frame from the first base. TCRdb names Illumina NovaSeq 6000 as the instrument used. TCRalpha and TCRbeta cDNA libraries were constructed by 5'RACE with constant-segment primers, with sample barcodes and unique molecular identifiers being introduced. RNA was extracted from every sample with Trizol reagent. Libraries were amplified in two PCR steps, with a second sample barcode and Illumina TruSeq adapters added in the second step. Sequencing of the libraries was done on an Illumina NovaSeq, producing 2 x 150 bp paired-end reads. The paper's processing steps were these. Reads were demultiplexed and collapsed into UMI-guided consensus sequences with migec v1.2.7. Using mixcr v2.1.11, the UMI consensuses were aligned to TRA and TRB V and J templates and assembled into clonotypes. A clonotype was counted as expanded or contracted only when both edgeR and NoisET called the clonotype significant, with the noise models trained on biological replicates. For edgeR calls, the thresholds were a false discovery rate-adjusted p below 0.01 and a log2 fold-change of 1. As an exploratory analysis of dynamics, PCA with hierarchical clustering was applied to max-normalized trajectories of the 1000 most abundant clonotypes. Separately sequenced CD4+ and CD8+ repertoires were used to assign the CD4 or CD8 phenotype of responding clones. In TCRdb, the public reads were trimmed at Q25 with fastp and aligned with MiXCR, with productive beta chains retained. Rows are combined by CDR3 protein, so each entry shows the most common genes and DNA. The V and J calls were not made by the authors but by TCRdb's processing. The sample data list just under 150,000 distinct CDR3 sequences, and approximately 21% of these were observed just once. The ten largest account for 2% to 2.5% of the sample.

Ficoll-Paque density gradient centrifugation was used to isolate PBMCs. This clonotype was seen a handful of times. Its antigen specificity is not known. No base quality information exists; no much larger clone differs at one position. The rearranged chain carries TRBV6-5 and TRBJ2-7, and 8 junction bases match TRBD1. The sample was PBMCs or a T cell subset sorted from them (not recorded which). This clonotype originated in an adult woman who had mild COVID-19 (a few samples of this study predate the infection). The sample titles of this study are shuffled in the database, so cell type and time point are left out; the donor was told from shared clones. The DNA sequence is given as TGTGCCAGCAGTTACAGGGGGACAGGTCCTGACGAGCAGTACTTC. It is translated as CASSYRGTGPDEQYF.